A selection of T cell receptor beta chains follows, all from one sample in a study of graft-versus-host responses after intestinal transplantation. Clones were read by immunoSEQ multiplex PCR, and TCRdb kept only the in-frame ones, dropping some. Altogether roughly 50,000 clones are present, nearly 95% being singletons, with the ten largest covering 2.5%. Their antigen targets remain unknown. This sample comprised unstimulated CD4+ T cells sorted from spleen or lymph node cells, obtained before transplant. Every receptor here comes from a human donor who was the organ donor for an intestinal transplant. Both conserved end residues are part of each CDR3. The order of the fields is CDR3 length, D gene, J gene, clone size, V gene, CDR3 DNA, CDR3 protein. A D gene is named only where the DNA matches it firmly. Rows may omit the clone size; those that give it use once, few, many or a size class.

CDR3 length: 13
D gene: -
J gene: TRBJ2-2
clone size: few
V gene: TRBV11-2
CDR3 DNA: TGTGCCAGCGGGCCAGCGAACACCGGGGAGCTGTTTTTT
CDR3 protein: CASGPANTGELFF

CDR3 length: 17
D gene: TRBD2
J gene: TRBJ2-5
clone size: -
V gene: TRBV28
CDR3 DNA: TGTGCCAGCAGTTTCACAGGGATCGAGCGGGAGCAAGAGACCCAGTACTTC
CDR3 protein: CASSFTGIEREQETQYF

CDR3 length: 15
D gene: -
J gene: TRBJ1-5
clone size: -
V gene: TRBV19
CDR3 DNA: TGTGCCAGTAGTAGGGGACAATACGGCAATCAGCCCCAGCATTTT
CDR3 protein: CASSRGQYGNQPQHF

CDR3 length: 16
D gene: -
J gene: TRBJ2-1
clone size: -
V gene: TRBV27
CDR3 DNA: TGTGCCAGCAGTAGCCTGTTCGGGAGAAGTGAGTTTGAGCAGTTCTTC
CDR3 protein: CASSSLFGRSEFEQFF

CDR3 length: 15
D gene: TRBD2
J gene: TRBJ2-3
clone size: -
V gene: TRBV30
CDR3 DNA: TGTGCCTGGAGTGTTAATAGCGGGAGCACAGATACGCAGTATTTT
CDR3 protein: CAWSVNSGSTDTQYF

CDR3 length: 14
D gene: TRBD2
J gene: TRBJ2-1
clone size: -
V gene: TRBV5-1
CDR3 DNA: TGCGCCAGCAGCACCGGGACTAGCGGCGGGGAGCAGTTCTTC
CDR3 protein: CASSTGTSGGEQFF

CDR3 length: 14
D gene: -
J gene: TRBJ1-1
clone size: -
V gene: TRBV19
CDR3 DNA: TGTGCCAGTAGTATAGGGGTGGGGAACACTGAAGCTTTCTTT
CDR3 protein: CASSIGVGNTEAFF

CDR3 length: 16
D gene: TRBD2
J gene: TRBJ2-3
clone size: -
V gene: TRBV19
CDR3 DNA: TGTGCCAGTAGTATATTGGAGCGGGAGGGCACAGATACGCAGTATTTT
CDR3 protein: CASSILEREGTDTQYF

CDR3 length: 16
D gene: -
J gene: TRBJ1-3
clone size: -
V gene: TRBV6-1
CDR3 DNA: TGTGCCAGCAGTGGTACCCGGACAACTACCGGAAACACCATATATTTT
CDR3 protein: CASSGTRTTTGNTIYF

CDR3 length: 14
D gene: -
J gene: TRBJ2-5
clone size: -
V gene: TRBV6-6
CDR3 DNA: TGTGCCAGCAGACCCGGACAACTCCAAGAGACCCAGTACTTC
CDR3 protein: CASRPGQLQETQYF

CDR3 length: 15
D gene: -
J gene: TRBJ1-2
clone size: -
V gene: TRBV4-2
CDR3 DNA: TGTGCCAGCAGCCAAGGAACCCTAAGGGGGGACGGCTACACCTTC
CDR3 protein: CASSQGTLRGDGYTF

CDR3 length: 15
D gene: TRBD2
J gene: TRBJ2-2
clone size: -
V gene: TRBV7-9
CDR3 DNA: TGTGCCAGCAGCTCCAGCGGGAGTGGAACCGGGGAGCTGTTTTTT
CDR3 protein: CASSSSGSGTGELFF

CDR3 length: 14
D gene: -
J gene: TRBJ1-1
clone size: once
V gene: TRBV28
CDR3 DNA: TGTGCCAGCAGTTTAGGCAGGGTCGACACTGAAGCTTTCTTT
CDR3 protein: CASSLGRVDTEAFF

CDR3 length: 15
D gene: -
J gene: TRBJ1-5
clone size: -
V gene: TRBV28
CDR3 DNA: TGTGCCAGCAGTTTAGGCAGGGTTCGGAATCAGCCCCAGCATTTT
CDR3 protein: CASSLGRVRNQPQHF

CDR3 length: 14
D gene: TRBD2
J gene: TRBJ2-1
clone size: -
V gene: TRBV10-3
CDR3 DNA: TGTGCCATCAGTAGCGGGAGGGCCTACAATGAGCAGTTCTTC
CDR3 protein: CAISSGRAYNEQFF

CDR3 length: 15
D gene: TRBD1
J gene: TRBJ2-2
clone size: -
V gene: TRBV7-2
CDR3 DNA: TGTGCCAGCAGCTTGCGGACAGGGGGCACCGGGGAGCTGTTTTTT
CDR3 protein: CASSLRTGGTGELFF

CDR3 length: 13
D gene: -
J gene: TRBJ2-1
clone size: -
V gene: TRBV28
CDR3 DNA: TGTGCCAGCAGTCCCGACCCTGGCAATGAGCAGTTCTTC
CDR3 protein: CASSPDPGNEQFF

CDR3 length: 15
D gene: -
J gene: TRBJ1-5
clone size: -
V gene: TRBV28
CDR3 DNA: TGTGCCAGCAGTTTAGTTGGGACTAGCAATCAGCCCCAGCATTTT
CDR3 protein: CASSLVGTSNQPQHF

CDR3 length: 16
D gene: -
J gene: TRBJ1-1
clone size: -
V gene: TRBV10-1
CDR3 DNA: TGCGCCAGCAGTGAGTCGGGTGACAGTTCGAACACTGAAGCTTTCTTT
CDR3 protein: CASSESGDSSNTEAFF

CDR3 length: 18
D gene: TRBD1
J gene: TRBJ2-5
clone size: -
V gene: TRBV4-1
CDR3 DNA: TGCGCCAGCACCCGGGCCCCAGGGGGCTCACACCACCAAGAGACCCAGTACTTC
CDR3 protein: CASTRAPGGSHHQETQYF

CDR3 length: 15
D gene: -
J gene: TRBJ1-2
clone size: -
V gene: TRBV5-6
CDR3 DNA: TGTGCCAGCAGCTCCCCTGGACAGCTCCGCTATGGCTACACCTTC
CDR3 protein: CASSSPGQLRYGYTF

CDR3 length: 13
D gene: -
J gene: TRBJ2-7
clone size: -
V gene: TRBV13
CDR3 DNA: TGTGCCAGCAGCTTAGACAGCTCCTACGAGCAGTACTTC
CDR3 protein: CASSLDSSYEQYF

CDR3 length: 18
D gene: -
J gene: TRBJ2-3
clone size: -
V gene: TRBV5-1
CDR3 DNA: TGCGCCAGCAGCTTGGAGGCTGTCCCCCGCCCTCAGTCAGATACGCAGTATTTT
CDR3 protein: CASSLEAVPRPQSDTQYF

CDR3 length: 16
D gene: TRBD1
J gene: TRBJ1-2
clone size: -
V gene: TRBV5-6
CDR3 DNA: TGTGCCAGCAGCCCGAGGACAGGGGGCAAGAACTATGGCTACACCTTC
CDR3 protein: CASSPRTGGKNYGYTF

CDR3 length: 17
D gene: TRBD2
J gene: TRBJ2-5
clone size: -
V gene: TRBV28
CDR3 DNA: TGTGCCATCAAATCATCCGGGACTAGCGGGAGGAGGGAGACCCAGTACTTC
CDR3 protein: CAIKSSGTSGRRETQYF

CDR3 length: 13
D gene: TRBD2
J gene: TRBJ2-7
clone size: -
V gene: TRBV25-1
CDR3 DNA: TGTGCCAGCACCGGGACTAGCGGCTACGAGCAGTACTTC
CDR3 protein: CASTGTSGYEQYF

CDR3 length: 15
D gene: TRBD1
J gene: TRBJ2-7
clone size: -
V gene: TRBV5-1
CDR3 DNA: TGCGCCAGCAGCTTGGAAGGGACAGGTTCCTACGAGCAGTACTTC
CDR3 protein: CASSLEGTGSYEQYF

CDR3 length: 12
D gene: -
J gene: TRBJ2-7
clone size: -
V gene: TRBV30
CDR3 DNA: TGTGCCTGGAGTGGCTCTCAGATAGGGCAGTACTTC
CDR3 protein: CAWSGSQIGQYF

CDR3 length: 14
D gene: -
J gene: TRBJ2-5
clone size: -
V gene: TRBV19
CDR3 DNA: TGTGCCAGTAGTATGTCTATAACAGGGGAGACCCAGTACTTC
CDR3 protein: CASSMSITGETQYF

CDR3 length: 18
D gene: -
J gene: TRBJ2-1
clone size: once
V gene: TRBV19
CDR3 DNA: TGTGCCAGTAGTATAGGTCCCAGGCGGGCCACATTTTACAATGAGCAGTTCTTC
CDR3 protein: CASSIGPRRATFYNEQFF

CDR3 length: 16
D gene: -
J gene: TRBJ2-3
clone size: -
V gene: TRBV29-1
CDR3 DNA: TGCAGCGTCCTACTAGACCGACGAGCCCGCACAGATACGCAGTATTTT
CDR3 protein: CSVLLDRRARTDTQYF

CDR3 length: 18
D gene: -
J gene: TRBJ2-6
clone size: -
V gene: TRBV7-2
CDR3 DNA: TGTGCCAGCAGCCCGCAGTCAGGGTCCCGCTCTGGGGCCAACGTCCTGACTTTC
CDR3 protein: CASSPQSGSRSGANVLTF

CDR3 length: 15
D gene: TRBD1
J gene: TRBJ1-5
clone size: -
V gene: TRBV6-5
CDR3 DNA: TGTGCCAGCAGTTACTCGACAGGGAGCAATCAGCCCCAGCATTTT
CDR3 protein: CASSYSTGSNQPQHF

CDR3 length: 14
D gene: -
J gene: TRBJ1-1
clone size: many
V gene: TRBV11-3
CDR3 DNA: TGTGCCAGCAGCTTAGGGGGGGGCGAGAATAAAGCTTTCTTT
CDR3 protein: CASSLGGGENKAFF

CDR3 length: 15
D gene: -
J gene: TRBJ2-1
clone size: -
V gene: TRBV21-1
CDR3 DNA: TGTGCCAGCAGCAATGGGTCTATCTCCTACAATGAGCAGTTCTTC
CDR3 protein: CASSNGSISYNEQFF

CDR3 length: 12
D gene: -
J gene: TRBJ2-5
clone size: -
V gene: TRBV6-1
CDR3 DNA: TGTGCCAGCAGCGACGGACAGCAGACCCAGTACTTC
CDR3 protein: CASSDGQQTQYF

CDR3 length: 14
D gene: -
J gene: TRBJ2-7
clone size: -
V gene: TRBV6-5
CDR3 DNA: TGTGCCAGCAGTTACTCCCAGGTTGCCTACGAGCAGTACTTC
CDR3 protein: CASSYSQVAYEQYF

CDR3 length: 11
D gene: -
J gene: TRBJ1-1
clone size: -
V gene: TRBV7-2
CDR3 DNA: TGTGCCAGCAGCTCCTTTACTGAAGCTTTCTTT
CDR3 protein: CASSSFTEAFF

CDR3 length: 13
D gene: TRBD1
J gene: TRBJ2-1
clone size: -
V gene: TRBV5-6
CDR3 DNA: TGTGCCAGCAGCGGCGACAGGGGAGAGCCCCTTTTCTTC
CDR3 protein: CASSGDRGEPLFF

CDR3 length: 21
D gene: TRBD2
J gene: TRBJ2-4
clone size: -
V gene: TRBV7-8
CDR3 DNA: TGTGCCAGCAGCCAATACTCCCCGGGACTAGCGGGACGTAGGGCCAAAAACATTCAGTACTTC
CDR3 protein: CASSQYSPGLAGRRAKNIQYF

CDR3 length: 15
D gene: TRBD2
J gene: TRBJ2-1
clone size: -
V gene: TRBV18
CDR3 DNA: TGTGCCAGCTCACTCGGACTAGCGTACTACAATGAGCAGTTCTTC
CDR3 protein: CASSLGLAYYNEQFF

CDR3 length: 17
D gene: -
J gene: TRBJ2-7
clone size: -
V gene: TRBV7-2
CDR3 DNA: TGTGCCAGCAGCTTAGGGAGTGGCGGGACCCTCTACTACGAGCAGTACTTC
CDR3 protein: CASSLGSGGTLYYEQYF

CDR3 length: 15
D gene: TRBD1
J gene: TRBJ2-1
clone size: few
V gene: TRBV9
CDR3 DNA: TGTGCCAGCAGCCCACGGGACAGGGAAGACAATGAGCAGTTCTTC
CDR3 protein: CASSPRDREDNEQFF

CDR3 length: 11
D gene: -
J gene: TRBJ2-1
clone size: -
V gene: TRBV6-1
CDR3 DNA: TGTGCCAGCACCGGGCACAATGAGCAGTTCTTC
CDR3 protein: CASTGHNEQFF

CDR3 length: 14
D gene: -
J gene: TRBJ1-1
clone size: -
V gene: TRBV27
CDR3 DNA: TGTGCCAGCAGTTTAGAGGGTTGGGGCACTGAAGCTTTCTTT
CDR3 protein: CASSLEGWGTEAFF

CDR3 length: 11
D gene: -
J gene: TRBJ2-7
clone size: -
V gene: TRBV2
CDR3 DNA: TGTGCCAGCACGACAGTTTACGAGCAGTACTTC
CDR3 protein: CASTTVYEQYF

CDR3 length: 14
D gene: TRBD1
J gene: TRBJ1-1
clone size: -
V gene: TRBV28
CDR3 DNA: TGTGCCAGCACCCAGACAGGGAGGAACACTGAAGCTTTCTTT
CDR3 protein: CASTQTGRNTEAFF

CDR3 length: 12
D gene: -
J gene: TRBJ2-5
clone size: -
V gene: TRBV18
CDR3 DNA: TGTGCCAGCTCACCATCGGAGGGGACCCAGTACTTC
CDR3 protein: CASSPSEGTQYF

CDR3 length: 11
D gene: -
J gene: TRBJ2-3
clone size: few
V gene: TRBV19
CDR3 DNA: TGTGCCAGTAGAGGCACAGATACGCAGTATTTT
CDR3 protein: CASRGTDTQYF

CDR3 length: 14
D gene: TRBD2
J gene: TRBJ2-3
clone size: -
V gene: TRBV9
CDR3 DNA: TGTGCCAGCAGCGGGACTAGCGGGACAGATACGCAGTATTTT
CDR3 protein: CASSGTSGTDTQYF

CDR3 length: 18
D gene: TRBD2
J gene: TRBJ2-1
clone size: -
V gene: TRBV7-2
CDR3 DNA: TGTGCCAGCAGCTTAGGAAGTGGTGTAGGACTAGCGATCAATGAGCAGCTCTTC
CDR3 protein: CASSLGSGVGLAINEQLF

CDR3 length: 14
D gene: -
J gene: TRBJ2-3
clone size: -
V gene: TRBV7-9
CDR3 DNA: TGTGCCAGCAGCTTAGAGGGACCCACAGATACGCAGTATTTT
CDR3 protein: CASSLEGPTDTQYF

CDR3 length: 13
D gene: -
J gene: TRBJ2-1
clone size: -
V gene: TRBV21-1
CDR3 DNA: TGTGCCAGCAGCAAAGCGGGAAACAATGAGCAGTTCTTC
CDR3 protein: CASSKAGNNEQFF

CDR3 length: 14
D gene: -
J gene: TRBJ2-2
clone size: -
V gene: TRBV10-3
CDR3 DNA: TGTGCCATCAGTGAGGATGGGAACACCGGGGAGCTGTTTTTT
CDR3 protein: CAISEDGNTGELFF

CDR3 length: 13
D gene: -
J gene: TRBJ2-5
clone size: -
V gene: TRBV6-5
CDR3 DNA: TGTGCCAGCAGTCCGAGGACGAGTGGGACCCAGTACTTC
CDR3 protein: CASSPRTSGTQYF